The entry below describes one T cell receptor beta chain. No antigen is known for it. This entry is derived from a study of persistence of HIV-infected CD4 T cells. Study-wide findings and caveats: Within sorted populations, more oligoclonal TCRs accompanied more oligoclonal proviruses.

The stimulus was lysate of CMV-infected fibroblasts, around 9.3 ug/mL. Memory cells lacking CD40L and CD69 with high CD45RO were sorted. These HIV-1-infected adults initiated suppressive ART in chronic infection. Anti-CD28/CD49d costimulation, CD40-blocking antibody and enfuvirtide were given to CD8-depleted PBMCs for 15 to 20 hours. Germline V gene sequence: CDR1 MDHEN, CDR2 SYDVKM. Trimming removed 6 bases from V and 5 bases from J; junction bases left unmatched: 11. This CDR3 has 16 amino acids. The immunoSEQ assay was version 4, run in survey mode. The repertoire was sequenced with immunoSEQ multiplex PCR; TCRdb's copy has only in-frame clones and lacks some. The data show 25,000 to 30,000 clones, around 80% seen once.

The TCR comes from an adult woman with HIV who was CMV-seropositive. The specimen comprised CD4+ T cells sorted from PBMCs after roughly 18-hour stimulation, sampled from a patient who received antiretroviral therapy. The chain is built from TRBV28 and TRBJ2-2; 8 bases are shared with TRBD1. The CDR3 reads CASRLSGQGETGELFF. As DNA, the CDR3 is TGTGCCAGCAGACTCAGTGGACAGGGTGAAACCGGGGAGCTGTTTTTT.